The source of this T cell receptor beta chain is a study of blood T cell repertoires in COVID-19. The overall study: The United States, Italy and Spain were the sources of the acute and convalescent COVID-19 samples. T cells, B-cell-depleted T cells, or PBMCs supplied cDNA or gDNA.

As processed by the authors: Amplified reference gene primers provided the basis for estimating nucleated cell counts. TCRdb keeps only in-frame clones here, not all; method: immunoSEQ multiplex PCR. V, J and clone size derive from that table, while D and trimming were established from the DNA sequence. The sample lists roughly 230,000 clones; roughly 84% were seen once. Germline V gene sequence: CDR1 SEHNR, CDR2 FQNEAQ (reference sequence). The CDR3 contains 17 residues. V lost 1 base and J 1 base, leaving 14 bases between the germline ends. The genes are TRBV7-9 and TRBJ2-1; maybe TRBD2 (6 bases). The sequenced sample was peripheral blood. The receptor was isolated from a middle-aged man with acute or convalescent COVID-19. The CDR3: CASSLGGAGRSYNEQFF. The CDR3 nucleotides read TGTGCCAGCAGCTTAGGAGGGGCGGGAAGGTCCTACAATGAGCAGTTCTTC.